This T cell receptor beta chain was obtained from a study of control samples from healthy donors and cancer patients. This clone was picked up a small number of times. The table came from immunoSEQ multiplex PCR; TCRdb's copy has only in-frame clones and leaves some out. The sample consists of about 140,000 clones, around nine tenths of them appearing once. CDR1 is SGHRS, CDR2 YFSETQ, per germline. V dropped 7 bases and J dropped 8; count of bases not matched to a gene: 10. The CDR3 length is 13 residues. J is TRBJ1-2 and V is TRBV5-1; 8 nucleotides agree with TRBD1. Specimen: blood. The sequence was obtained from a man between 18 and 35 years old in good health. CDR3 region: CASHGQGSLGYTF. CDR3 DNA sequence: TGCGCCAGCCACGGACAGGGCTCGCTCGGCTACACCTTC.